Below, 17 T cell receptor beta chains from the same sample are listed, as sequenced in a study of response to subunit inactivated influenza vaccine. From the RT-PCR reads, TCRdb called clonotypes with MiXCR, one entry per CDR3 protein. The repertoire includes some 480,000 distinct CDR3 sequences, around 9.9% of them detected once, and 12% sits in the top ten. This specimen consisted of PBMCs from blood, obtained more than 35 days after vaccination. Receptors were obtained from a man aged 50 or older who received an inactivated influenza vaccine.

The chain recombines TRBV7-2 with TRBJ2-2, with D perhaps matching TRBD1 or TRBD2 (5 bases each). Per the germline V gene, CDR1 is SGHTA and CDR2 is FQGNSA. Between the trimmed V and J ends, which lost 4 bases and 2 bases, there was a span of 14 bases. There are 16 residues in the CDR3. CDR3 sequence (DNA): TGTGCCAGCAGCTGGGGGTCAGTTACTAACACCGGGGAGCTGTTTTTT. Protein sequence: CASSWGSVTNTGELFF. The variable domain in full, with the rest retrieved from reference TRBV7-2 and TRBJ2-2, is GAGVSQSPSNKVTEKGKDVELRCDPISGHTALYWYRQSLGQGLEFLIYFQGNSAPDKSGLPSDRFSAERTGGSVSTLTIQRTQQEDSAVYLCASSWGSVTNTGELFFGEGSRLTVL.

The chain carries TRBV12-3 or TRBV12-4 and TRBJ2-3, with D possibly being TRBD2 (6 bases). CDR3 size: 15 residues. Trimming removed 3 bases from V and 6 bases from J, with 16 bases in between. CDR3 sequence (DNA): TGTGCCAGCAGTTTTAACTGGCTCAGCGGGGATACGCAGTATTTT. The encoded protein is CASSFNWLSGDTQYF.

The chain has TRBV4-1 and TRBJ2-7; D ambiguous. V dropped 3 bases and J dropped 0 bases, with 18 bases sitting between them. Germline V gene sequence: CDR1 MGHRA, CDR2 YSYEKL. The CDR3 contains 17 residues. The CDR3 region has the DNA TGCGCCAGCAGCCAGGGATGGCAGACCCTTGGCTCCTACGAGCAGTACTTC. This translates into CASSQGWQTLGSYEQYF.

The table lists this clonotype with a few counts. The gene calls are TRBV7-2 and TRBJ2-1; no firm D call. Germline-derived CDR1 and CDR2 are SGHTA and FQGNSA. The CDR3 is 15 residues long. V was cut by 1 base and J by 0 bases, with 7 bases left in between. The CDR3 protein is CASSLVYRSYNEQFF. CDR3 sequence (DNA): TGTGCCAGCAGCTTAGTATACCGCTCCTACAATGAGCAGTTCTTC.

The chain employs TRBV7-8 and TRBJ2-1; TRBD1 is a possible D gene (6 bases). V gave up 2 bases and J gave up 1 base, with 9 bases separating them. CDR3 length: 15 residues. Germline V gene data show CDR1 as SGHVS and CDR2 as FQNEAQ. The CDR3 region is CASSLSTGSYNEQFF. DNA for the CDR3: TGTGCCAGCAGCTTAAGTACAGGGTCCTACAATGAGCAGTTCTTC.

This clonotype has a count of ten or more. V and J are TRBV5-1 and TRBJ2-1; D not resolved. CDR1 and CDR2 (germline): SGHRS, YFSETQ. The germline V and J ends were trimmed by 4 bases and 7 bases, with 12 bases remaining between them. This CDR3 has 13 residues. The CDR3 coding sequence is TGCGCCAGCAGCCCTTTCCCGGGTAATGAGCAGTTCTTC. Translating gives CASSPFPGNEQFF.

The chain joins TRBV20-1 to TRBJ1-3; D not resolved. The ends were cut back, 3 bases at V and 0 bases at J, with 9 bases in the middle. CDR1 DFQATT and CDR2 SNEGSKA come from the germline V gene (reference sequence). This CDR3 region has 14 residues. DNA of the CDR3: TGCAGTGCTAGCAGCGTAACCTCTGGAAACACCATATATTTT. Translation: CSASSVTSGNTIYF.

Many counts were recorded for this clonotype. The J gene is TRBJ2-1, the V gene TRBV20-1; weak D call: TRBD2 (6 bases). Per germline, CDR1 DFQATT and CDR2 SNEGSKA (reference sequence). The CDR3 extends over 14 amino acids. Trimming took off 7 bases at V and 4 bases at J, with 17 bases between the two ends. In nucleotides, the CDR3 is TGCAGTGGGCGGGAACCGCCAACGTACAATGAGCAGTTCTTC. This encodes CSGREPPTYNEQFF.

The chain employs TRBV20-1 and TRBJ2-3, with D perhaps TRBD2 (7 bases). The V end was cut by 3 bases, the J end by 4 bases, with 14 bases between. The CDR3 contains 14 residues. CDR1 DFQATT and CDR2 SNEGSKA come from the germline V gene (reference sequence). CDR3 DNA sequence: TGCAGTGCTAGTCGGGGGGCGCGCGCAGATACGCAGTATTTT. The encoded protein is CSASRGARADTQYF.

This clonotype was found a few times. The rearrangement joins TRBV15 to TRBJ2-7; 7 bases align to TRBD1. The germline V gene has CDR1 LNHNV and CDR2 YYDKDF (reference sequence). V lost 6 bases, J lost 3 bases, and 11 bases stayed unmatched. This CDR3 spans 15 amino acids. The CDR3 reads CATRDLRGLSYEQYF. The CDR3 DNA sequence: TGTGCCACCAGGGACTTAAGGGGGCTAAGCTACGAGCAGTACTTC.

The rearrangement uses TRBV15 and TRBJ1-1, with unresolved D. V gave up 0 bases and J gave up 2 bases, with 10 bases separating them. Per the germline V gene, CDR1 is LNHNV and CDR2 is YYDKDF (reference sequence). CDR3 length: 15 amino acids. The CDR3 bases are TGTGCCACCAGCAGAGATCTATATGCCAACACTGAAGCTTTCTTT. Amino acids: CATSRDLYANTEAFF.

For the CDR3, the DNA is TGTGCCACCAGTGCCCTCGGACTAGCGGGAAGGAATGAGCAGTTCTTC. This encodes CATSALGLAGRNEQFF. The chain has TRBV24-1 and TRBJ2-1, with 12 bases that match TRBD2. Unmatched junction bases numbered 8, after V lost 5 bases and J lost 7 bases. The CDR3 extends over 16 amino acids. The germline V gene has CDR1 KGHDR and CDR2 SFDVKD.

CDR3 coding DNA: TGCGCCAGCAGCCCGAACAGGGCAGGAGAGACCCAGTACTTC. Encoded protein: CASSPNRAGETQYF. V and J are TRBV5-1 and TRBJ2-5, with D perhaps matching TRBD1 (6 bases). The CDR3 has 14 amino acids. V dropped 4 bases and J dropped 4 bases, with 14 bases sitting between them. Germline CDR1 is SGHRS and CDR2 is YFSETQ.

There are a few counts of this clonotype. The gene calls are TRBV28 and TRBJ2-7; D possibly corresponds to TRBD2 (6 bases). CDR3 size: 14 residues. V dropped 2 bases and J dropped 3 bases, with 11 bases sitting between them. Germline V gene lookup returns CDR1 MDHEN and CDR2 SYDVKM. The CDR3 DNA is TGTGCCAGCAGTTTAGGGCGGGACGGCTACGAGCAGTACTTC. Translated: CASSLGRDGYEQYF.

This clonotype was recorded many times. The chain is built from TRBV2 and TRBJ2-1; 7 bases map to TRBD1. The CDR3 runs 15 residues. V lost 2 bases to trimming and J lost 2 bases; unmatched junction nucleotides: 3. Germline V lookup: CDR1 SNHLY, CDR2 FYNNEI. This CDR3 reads CASSESTGPYNEQFF. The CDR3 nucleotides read TGTGCCAGCAGTGAATCGACAGGGCCCTACAATGAGCAGTTCTTC.

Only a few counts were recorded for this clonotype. DNA for the CDR3: TGTGCCAGCAGCCCCGGTGTCGGTTTCTCCTATAATTCACCCCTCCACTTT. The encoded protein is CASSPGVGFSYNSPLHF. The gene calls are TRBV7-2 and TRBJ1-6; D is ambiguous. V lost 5 bases, J lost 0 bases, and 14 bases lay in between. The CDR3 runs 17 residues. CDR1 is SGHTA, CDR2 FQGNSA, per germline.

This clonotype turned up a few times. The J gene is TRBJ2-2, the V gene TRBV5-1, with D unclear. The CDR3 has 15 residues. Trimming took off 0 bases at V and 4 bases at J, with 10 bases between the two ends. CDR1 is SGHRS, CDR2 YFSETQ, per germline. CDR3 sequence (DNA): TGCGCCAGCAGCTTGGTTTGGGGATTCACCGGGGAGCTGTTTTTT. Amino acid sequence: CASSLVWGFTGELFF. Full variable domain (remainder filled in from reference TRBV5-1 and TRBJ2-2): KAGVTQTPRYLIKTRGQQVTLSCSPISGHRSVSWYQQTPGQGLQFLFEYFSETQRNKGNFPGRFSGRQFSNSRSEMNVSTLELGDSALYLCASSLVWGFTGELFFGEGSRLTVL.